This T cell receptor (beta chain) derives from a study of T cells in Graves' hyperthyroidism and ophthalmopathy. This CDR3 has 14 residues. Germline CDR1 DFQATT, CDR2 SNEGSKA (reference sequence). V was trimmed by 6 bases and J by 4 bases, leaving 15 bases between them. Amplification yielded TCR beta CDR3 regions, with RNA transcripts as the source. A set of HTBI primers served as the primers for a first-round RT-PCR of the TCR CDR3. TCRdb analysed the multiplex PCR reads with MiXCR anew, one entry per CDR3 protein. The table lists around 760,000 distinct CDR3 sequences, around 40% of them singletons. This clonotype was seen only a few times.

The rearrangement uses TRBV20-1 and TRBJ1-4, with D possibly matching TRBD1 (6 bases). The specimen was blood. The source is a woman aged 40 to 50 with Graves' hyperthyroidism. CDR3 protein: CSATIQGGNEKLFF. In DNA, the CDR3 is TGCAGTGCCACAATACAGGGAGGTAATGAAAAACTGTTTTTT.